This is a list of T cell receptor beta chains from one sample in a study of blood T cell repertoires in COVID-19. Sequencing was performed with immunoSEQ multiplex PCR; in TCRdb, only in-frame clones are kept and a portion is missing. The sample includes 300,000 to 400,000 clones, approximately 86% of them seen just once. The sample was PBMCs or T cells enriched from blood (not recorded which). The source of these receptors is a woman aged 40 to 50 with acute COVID-19. Each CDR3 is given with its conserved first and last residue. The order of the fields is V gene, CDR3 length, D gene, clone size, J gene, CDR3 DNA, CDR3 protein. A D gene is named only where the DNA matches it firmly. Part of the rows lack a size; the others show once, few, many or a class for expanded clones.

V gene: TRBV19
CDR3 length: 14
D gene: -
clone size: once
J gene: TRBJ1-4
CDR3 DNA: TGTGCCAGTAGGAGTGGGCAGGGTGTTGAAAAACTGTTTTTT
CDR3 protein: CASRSGQGVEKLFF

V gene: TRBV7-2
CDR3 length: 17
D gene: -
clone size: -
J gene: TRBJ2-2
CDR3 DNA: TGTGCCAGCAGCTCAAGGGTAGCCAGGGTCAACACCGGGGAGCTGTTTTTT
CDR3 protein: CASSSRVARVNTGELFF

V gene: TRBV15
CDR3 length: 15
D gene: -
clone size: -
J gene: TRBJ2-3
CDR3 DNA: TGTGCCACCAGCAAAAGCAGTTTGGGAGAGCATACGCAGTATTTT
CDR3 protein: CATSKSSLGEHTQYF

V gene: TRBV28
CDR3 length: 14
D gene: -
clone size: -
J gene: TRBJ2-3
CDR3 DNA: TGTGCCAGCAGTTTCAGGTACAGCACAGATACGCAGTATTTT
CDR3 protein: CASSFRYSTDTQYF

V gene: TRBV5-5
CDR3 length: 13
D gene: -
clone size: -
J gene: TRBJ1-4
CDR3 DNA: TGTGCCAGCAGCCGTCTCGACAGGGAAAAACTGTTTTTT
CDR3 protein: CASSRLDREKLFF

V gene: TRBV27
CDR3 length: 15
D gene: -
clone size: -
J gene: TRBJ1-4
CDR3 DNA: TGTGCCAGCAGTCCCGGACAGCCGACTGGAGAAAAACTGTTTTTT
CDR3 protein: CASSPGQPTGEKLFF

V gene: TRBV5-3
CDR3 length: 13
D gene: -
clone size: few
J gene: TRBJ1-3
CDR3 DNA: TGTGCCAGAAGCTTTCAGGCTTGTGACACCATATATTTT
CDR3 protein: CARSFQACDTIYF

V gene: TRBV4-2
CDR3 length: 17
D gene: TRBD2
clone size: -
J gene: TRBJ2-3
CDR3 DNA: TGTGCCAGCAGCCGCAAAAACTCGGGACTAGCGCCAGATACGCAGTATTTT
CDR3 protein: CASSRKNSGLAPDTQYF

V gene: TRBV4-3
CDR3 length: 15
D gene: -
clone size: -
J gene: TRBJ1-6
CDR3 DNA: TGCGCCAGCAGCCAGCAACAGGTTGTAGGTTCACCCCTCCACTTT
CDR3 protein: CASSQQQVVGSPLHF

V gene: TRBV9
CDR3 length: 16
D gene: TRBD1
clone size: -
J gene: TRBJ1-3
CDR3 DNA: TGTGCCAGCAGCTTCCGACAGGGGTCCGTTGGAAACACCATATATTTT
CDR3 protein: CASSFRQGSVGNTIYF

V gene: TRBV19
CDR3 length: 15
D gene: TRBD1
clone size: -
J gene: TRBJ1-5
CDR3 DNA: TGTGCCAGTAGTGGGACAGGGTTGGGCAATCAGCCCCAGCATTTT
CDR3 protein: CASSGTGLGNQPQHF

V gene: TRBV20-1
CDR3 length: 14
D gene: TRBD1
clone size: -
J gene: TRBJ1-1
CDR3 DNA: TGCAGTGCTAGTAATCCGACAGGGGTTACTGAAGCTTTCTTT
CDR3 protein: CSASNPTGVTEAFF

V gene: TRBV29-1
CDR3 length: 13
D gene: -
clone size: once
J gene: TRBJ1-1
CDR3 DNA: TGCAGCGCCCGATCGACAGGCTACACTGAAGCTTTCTTT
CDR3 protein: CSARSTGYTEAFF

V gene: TRBV5-4
CDR3 length: 15
D gene: TRBD1
clone size: -
J gene: TRBJ1-1
CDR3 DNA: TGTGCCAGCAGCCAAACAGGGGGCGCGTACACTGAAGCTTTCTTT
CDR3 protein: CASSQTGGAYTEAFF

V gene: TRBV7-2
CDR3 length: 16
D gene: TRBD2
clone size: -
J gene: TRBJ2-7
CDR3 DNA: TGTGCCAGCAGCTTAAGTCAGCGGGGGTCCTCCTACGAGCAGTACTTC
CDR3 protein: CASSLSQRGSSYEQYF

V gene: TRBV7-2
CDR3 length: 16
D gene: TRBD1
clone size: -
J gene: TRBJ2-1
CDR3 DNA: TGTGCCAGCAGCCTGATGACAGGGGGCGCCGGGCATGAGCAGTTCTTC
CDR3 protein: CASSLMTGGAGHEQFF

V gene: TRBV19
CDR3 length: 14
D gene: -
clone size: -
J gene: TRBJ1-5
CDR3 DNA: TGTGCCACCGGACTGGAGGCGGTCAATCAGCCCCAGCATTTT
CDR3 protein: CATGLEAVNQPQHF

V gene: TRBV19
CDR3 length: 17
D gene: TRBD2
clone size: once
J gene: TRBJ2-1
CDR3 DNA: TGTGCCAGTAGTACTCCGGGACTAGCGAGCTCCTACAATGAGCAGTTCTTC
CDR3 protein: CASSTPGLASSYNEQFF

V gene: TRBV28
CDR3 length: 12
D gene: -
clone size: -
J gene: TRBJ2-7
CDR3 DNA: TGTGCCAGCAGTTATAGCGGCTACGAGCAGTACTTC
CDR3 protein: CASSYSGYEQYF

V gene: TRBV29-1
CDR3 length: 13
D gene: TRBD1
clone size: -
J gene: TRBJ1-1
CDR3 DNA: TGCAGCGTCGCGAACAGGGGAGCCACTGAAGCTTTCTTT
CDR3 protein: CSVANRGATEAFF

V gene: TRBV6-2/TRBV6-3
CDR3 length: 12
D gene: -
clone size: -
J gene: TRBJ1-5
CDR3 DNA: TGTGCCAGCAGTTACCCCATCCAGCCCCAGCATTTT
CDR3 protein: CASSYPIQPQHF

V gene: TRBV7-3
CDR3 length: 13
D gene: -
clone size: few
J gene: TRBJ1-3
CDR3 DNA: TGTGCCAGCGGCACTATCCCCGGAAACACCATATATTTT
CDR3 protein: CASGTIPGNTIYF

V gene: TRBV27
CDR3 length: 14
D gene: TRBD1
clone size: -
J gene: TRBJ2-5
CDR3 DNA: TGTGCCAGCACCCCGGGACAGGGGCTGGAGACCCAGTACTTC
CDR3 protein: CASTPGQGLETQYF

V gene: TRBV19
CDR3 length: 16
D gene: TRBD1
clone size: once
J gene: TRBJ1-2
CDR3 DNA: TGTGCCAGTAGTCCACTACAGGGGTTCCCTTTATATGGCTACACCTTC
CDR3 protein: CASSPLQGFPLYGYTF

V gene: TRBV6-6
CDR3 length: 16
D gene: -
clone size: -
J gene: TRBJ1-5
CDR3 DNA: TGTGCCAGCAGTTACGGGCACACGAATAGCAATCAGCCCCAGCATTTT
CDR3 protein: CASSYGHTNSNQPQHF

V gene: TRBV19
CDR3 length: 15
D gene: TRBD1
clone size: -
J gene: TRBJ1-5
CDR3 DNA: TGTGCCAGTAGTAATAGGGGACAGGGTAATCAGCCCCAGCATTTT
CDR3 protein: CASSNRGQGNQPQHF

V gene: TRBV6-5
CDR3 length: 15
D gene: -
clone size: once
J gene: TRBJ1-2
CDR3 DNA: TGTGCCAGCAGTTACTCGAGATCGAGGGGGACCGACTACACCTTC
CDR3 protein: CASSYSRSRGTDYTF

V gene: TRBV5-1
CDR3 length: 15
D gene: -
clone size: -
J gene: TRBJ2-3
CDR3 DNA: TGCGCCAGCAGCTTCGACGGGAGAGGGACAGATACGCAGTATTTT
CDR3 protein: CASSFDGRGTDTQYF

V gene: TRBV5-1
CDR3 length: 15
D gene: TRBD1
clone size: -
J gene: TRBJ1-4
CDR3 DNA: TGCGCCAGCAGCTTGGATGCAGGGGGGACTGAAAAACTGTTTTTT
CDR3 protein: CASSLDAGGTEKLFF

V gene: TRBV6-2/TRBV6-3
CDR3 length: 20
D gene: TRBD1
clone size: -
J gene: TRBJ1-5
CDR3 DNA: TGTGCCAGCAGTACCCAGGGGTATAGGAGGGACAGCCTAAACAATCAGCCCCAGCATTTT
CDR3 protein: CASSTQGYRRDSLNNQPQHF

V gene: TRBV5-6
CDR3 length: 17
D gene: TRBD1
clone size: -
J gene: TRBJ1-2
CDR3 DNA: TGTGCCAGCAGCCTCCGACAGGGGGGGAACTCAAGGGATGGCTACACCTTC
CDR3 protein: CASSLRQGGNSRDGYTF

V gene: TRBV7-9
CDR3 length: 17
D gene: -
clone size: few
J gene: TRBJ1-2
CDR3 DNA: TGTGCCAGCAGCTTAGAGGGCCCGGCTGCGGGGGACTATGGCTACACCTTC
CDR3 protein: CASSLEGPAAGDYGYTF

V gene: TRBV29-1
CDR3 length: 13
D gene: TRBD1
clone size: -
J gene: TRBJ2-5
CDR3 DNA: TGCAGCGTCGGACAGGGGGCTTTGGAGACCCAGTACTTC
CDR3 protein: CSVGQGALETQYF

V gene: TRBV7-9
CDR3 length: 16
D gene: -
clone size: -
J gene: TRBJ1-3
CDR3 DNA: TGTGCCAGCAGCTTAGCGAGACAAACTTCTGGAAACACCATATATTTT
CDR3 protein: CASSLARQTSGNTIYF

V gene: TRBV19
CDR3 length: 15
D gene: -
clone size: -
J gene: TRBJ1-2
CDR3 DNA: TGTGCCAGTAGTATAGATCGGGGGGTAAACTATGGCTACACCTTC
CDR3 protein: CASSIDRGVNYGYTF

V gene: TRBV7-2
CDR3 length: 14
D gene: TRBD1
clone size: -
J gene: TRBJ2-1
CDR3 DNA: TGTGCCAGCAGCCCCGGACAGGGGGCGCGGGAGCAGTTCTTC
CDR3 protein: CASSPGQGAREQFF

V gene: TRBV7-2
CDR3 length: 14
D gene: -
clone size: -
J gene: TRBJ1-5
CDR3 DNA: TGTGCCAGCAGTCCGCGACAGCAGAATCAGCCCCAGCATTTT
CDR3 protein: CASSPRQQNQPQHF

V gene: TRBV19
CDR3 length: 15
D gene: TRBD1
clone size: -
J gene: TRBJ1-1
CDR3 DNA: TGTGCCAGTAGTATACCAGGGGGAGGGAACACTGAAGCTTTCTTT
CDR3 protein: CASSIPGGGNTEAFF

V gene: TRBV18
CDR3 length: 14
D gene: -
clone size: -
J gene: TRBJ1-2
CDR3 DNA: TGTGCCAGCTCACCACTTTCGTCCTTGTATGGCTACACCTTC
CDR3 protein: CASSPLSSLYGYTF

V gene: TRBV6-2/TRBV6-3
CDR3 length: 11
D gene: -
clone size: -
J gene: TRBJ2-5
CDR3 DNA: TGTGCCAGCAGTTTTGCGGAGACCCAGTACTTC
CDR3 protein: CASSFAETQYF

V gene: TRBV4-3
CDR3 length: 15
D gene: -
clone size: -
J gene: TRBJ1-6
CDR3 DNA: TGCGCCAGCAGCCAAGACCGCGCCTACGGAGGGCCCCTCCACTTT
CDR3 protein: CASSQDRAYGGPLHF

V gene: TRBV24-1
CDR3 length: 16
D gene: -
clone size: once
J gene: TRBJ2-1
CDR3 DNA: TGTGCCACCAGTGATTCGCCCCCCGGTCTTCGAGGTGAGCAGTTCTTC
CDR3 protein: CATSDSPPGLRGEQFF

V gene: TRBV28
CDR3 length: 17
D gene: -
clone size: -
J gene: TRBJ1-3
CDR3 DNA: TGTGCCAGCAGTTTTTTTCCGGGGGAAGTCTCTGGAAACACCATATATTTT
CDR3 protein: CASSFFPGEVSGNTIYF